What follows describes a single T cell receptor (beta chain). Clones were sequenced by immunoSEQ multiplex PCR, and TCRdb holds only the in-frame ones, with some missing. Of 150,000 to 200,000 clones in the sample, 82% were seen once. This sample is drawn from a study of blood T cell repertoires in COVID-19. The CDR3 length is 14 residues. V lost 5 bases and J lost 1; bases outside the gene matches: 4. CDR1 and CDR2 (germline): LNHDA, SQIVND (reference sequence). The V call is TRBV19, the J call TRBJ1-1; 7 bases align to TRBD1. Sequencing was done on a sample of PBMCs or T cells enriched from blood (not recorded which). This TCR came from a man between 35 and 55 years old who had recovered from COVID-19. The CDR3 nucleotides are TGTGCCAGTAGTTCTCGGGACAGGAACACTGAAGCTTTCTTT. As protein: CASSSRDRNTEAFF.